The clone carrying this TCR beta chain was counted once. The method was immunoSEQ multiplex PCR; TCRdb's version includes in-frame clones alone and lacks a portion of them. The data hold 2 million to 2.5 million clones, with about nine tenths observed a single time. CD45RA-negative memory and CD45RA+ naive subsets were split from the CD4+ cells. The record originates from a study of shared clonotypes between healthy human individuals. CDR1 is MDHEN and CDR2 is SYDVKM in the germline V gene. The CDR3 has 12 residues. V lost 3 bases to trimming and J lost 9 bases, with 9 bases between them. V usage is TRBV28 and J usage is TRBJ2-1; perhaps D is TRBD1 or TRBD2 (5 bases each). Sequences were obtained from naive CD4+ T cells from PBMCs. Subset specified: CD45RA+ positively selected. This TCR derives from a man aged 18 to 29 in good health. Some clones in this sample may be carry-over from other donors' samples. CDR3 residues: CASSFRDVEQFF. The CDR3 nucleotides are TGTGCCAGCAGTTTTAGGGACGTTGAGCAGTTCTTC.